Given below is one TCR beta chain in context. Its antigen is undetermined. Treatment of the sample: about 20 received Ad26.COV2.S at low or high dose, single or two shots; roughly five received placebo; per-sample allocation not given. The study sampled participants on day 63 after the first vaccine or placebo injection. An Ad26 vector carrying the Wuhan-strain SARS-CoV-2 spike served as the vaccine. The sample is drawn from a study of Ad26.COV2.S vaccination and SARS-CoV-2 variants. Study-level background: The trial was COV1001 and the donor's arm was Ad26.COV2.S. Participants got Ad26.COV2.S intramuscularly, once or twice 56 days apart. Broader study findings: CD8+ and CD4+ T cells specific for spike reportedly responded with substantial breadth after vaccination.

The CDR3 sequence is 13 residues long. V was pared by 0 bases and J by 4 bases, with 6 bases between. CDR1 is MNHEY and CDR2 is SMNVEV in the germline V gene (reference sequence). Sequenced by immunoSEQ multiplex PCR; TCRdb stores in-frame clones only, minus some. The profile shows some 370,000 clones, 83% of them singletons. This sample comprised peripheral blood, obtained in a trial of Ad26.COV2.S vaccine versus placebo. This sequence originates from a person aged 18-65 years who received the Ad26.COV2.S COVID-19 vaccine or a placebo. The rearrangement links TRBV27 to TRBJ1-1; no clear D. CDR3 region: CASSLSFATEAFF. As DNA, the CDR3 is TGTGCCAGCAGTTTATCGTTCGCCACTGAAGCTTTCTTT.